This T cell receptor (beta chain) was identified in a study of vaccination and CD4 T cells after COVID-19. This clonotype was seen more than once but under ten times. CDR3 length: 14 residues. Germline CDR1 and CDR2: DFQATT and SNEGSKA (reference sequence). TCRdb analysed the PCR reads with MiXCR anew, one entry per CDR3 protein. This table has 20,000 or so distinct CDR3 sequences, 45% to 70% appearing once. The sequencing used CD4+ T cells from blood, collected after SARS-CoV-2 vaccination. The chain uses TRBV20-1 and TRBJ2-1; 9 bases line up with TRBD2. The J call may not be correct, given that the DNA end is closer to TRBJ2-7. The receptor was isolated from a human donor who had recovered from COVID-19. The CDR3 coding sequence is TGCAGTGTACAGAGACTAGCGGACTCCTACGAGCAGTACTTC. Encoded protein: CSVQRLADSYEQYF.